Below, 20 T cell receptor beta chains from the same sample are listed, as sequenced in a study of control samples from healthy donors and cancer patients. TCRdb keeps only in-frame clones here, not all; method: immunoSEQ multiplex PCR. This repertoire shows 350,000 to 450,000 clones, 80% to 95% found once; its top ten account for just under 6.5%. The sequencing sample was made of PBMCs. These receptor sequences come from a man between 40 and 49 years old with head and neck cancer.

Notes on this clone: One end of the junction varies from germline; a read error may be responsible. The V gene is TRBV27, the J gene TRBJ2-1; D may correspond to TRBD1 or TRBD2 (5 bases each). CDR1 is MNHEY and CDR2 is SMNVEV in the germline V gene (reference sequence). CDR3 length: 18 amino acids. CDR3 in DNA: TGTGCCAGCAGTTTACACTTGCGGGTGGGGGATTACTACGATGAGCAGTTCTTC. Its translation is CASSLHLRVGDYYDEQFF.

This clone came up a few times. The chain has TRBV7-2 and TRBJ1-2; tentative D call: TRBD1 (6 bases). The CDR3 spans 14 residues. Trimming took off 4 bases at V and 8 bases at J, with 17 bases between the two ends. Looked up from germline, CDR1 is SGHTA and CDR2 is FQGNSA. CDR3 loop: CASSYSPGGMGYTF. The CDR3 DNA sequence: TGTGCCAGCAGCTACTCCCCGGGGGGCATGGGCTACACCTTC.

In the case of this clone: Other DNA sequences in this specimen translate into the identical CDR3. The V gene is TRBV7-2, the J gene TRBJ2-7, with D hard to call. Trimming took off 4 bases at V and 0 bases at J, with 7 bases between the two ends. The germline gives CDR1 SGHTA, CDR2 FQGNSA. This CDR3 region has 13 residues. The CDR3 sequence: CASSSLDSYEQYF. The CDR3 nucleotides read TGTGCCAGCAGCTCGCTAGACTCCTACGAGCAGTACTTC. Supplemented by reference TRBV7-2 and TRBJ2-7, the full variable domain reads GAGVSQSPSNKVTEKGKDVELRCDPISGHTALYWYRQSLGQGLEFLIYFQGNSAPDKSGLPSDRFSAERTGGSVSTLTIQRTQQEDSAVYLCASSSLDSYEQYFGPGTRLTVT.

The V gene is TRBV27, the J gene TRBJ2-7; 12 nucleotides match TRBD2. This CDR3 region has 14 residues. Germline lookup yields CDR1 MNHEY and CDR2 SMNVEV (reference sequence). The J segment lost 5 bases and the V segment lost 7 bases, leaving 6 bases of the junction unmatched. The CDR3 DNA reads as TGTGCCAGCACCCTAGCGGGAGGGCAAAACGAGCAGTACTTC. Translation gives CASTLAGGQNEQYF.

The DNA of the CDR3 is TGCAGCGCCGTGCGTGGGGATCACGAGCAGTACTTC. This encodes CSAVRGDHEQYF. The chain links TRBV29-1 to TRBJ2-7; D gene uncertain. The V end lost 7 bases, the J end lost 5 bases, and 15 bases lay between the germline ends. CDR3 length: 12 residues. CDR1 is SQVTM, CDR2 ANQGSEA, per germline.

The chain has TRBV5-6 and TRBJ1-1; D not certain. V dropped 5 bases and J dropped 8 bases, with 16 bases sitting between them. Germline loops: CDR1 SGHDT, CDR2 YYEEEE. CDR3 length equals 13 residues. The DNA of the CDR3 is TGTGCCAGCAGTGACGTTGAGGGAGGCGAAGCTTTCTTT. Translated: CASSDVEGGEAFF.

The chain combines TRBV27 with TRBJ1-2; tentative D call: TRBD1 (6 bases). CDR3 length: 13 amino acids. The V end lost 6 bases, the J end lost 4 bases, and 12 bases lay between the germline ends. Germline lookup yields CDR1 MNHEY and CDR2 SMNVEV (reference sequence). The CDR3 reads CASRGTPTYGYTF. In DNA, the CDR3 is TGTGCCAGCAGGGGGACACCGACCTATGGCTACACCTTC.

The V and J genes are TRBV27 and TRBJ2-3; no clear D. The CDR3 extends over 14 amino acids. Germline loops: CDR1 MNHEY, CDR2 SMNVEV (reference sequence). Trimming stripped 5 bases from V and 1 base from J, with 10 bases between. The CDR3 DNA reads TGTGCCAGCAGTCCGGGCCGACGCACAGATACGCAGTATTTT. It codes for CASSPGRRTDTQYF.

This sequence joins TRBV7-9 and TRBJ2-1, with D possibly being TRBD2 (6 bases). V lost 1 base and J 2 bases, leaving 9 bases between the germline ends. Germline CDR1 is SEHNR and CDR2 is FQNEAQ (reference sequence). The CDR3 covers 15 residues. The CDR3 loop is CASSLDTGAYNEQFF. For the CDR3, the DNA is TGTGCCAGCAGCTTAGACACGGGGGCCTACAATGAGCAGTTCTTC.

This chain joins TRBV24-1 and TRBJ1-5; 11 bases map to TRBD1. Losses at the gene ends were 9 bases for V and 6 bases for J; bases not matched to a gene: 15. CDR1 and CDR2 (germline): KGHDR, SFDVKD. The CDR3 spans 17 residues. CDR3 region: CATGPGQGVTEGQPQHF. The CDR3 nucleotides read TGTGCCACCGGCCCGGGACAGGGGGTGACGGAGGGTCAGCCCCAGCATTTT.

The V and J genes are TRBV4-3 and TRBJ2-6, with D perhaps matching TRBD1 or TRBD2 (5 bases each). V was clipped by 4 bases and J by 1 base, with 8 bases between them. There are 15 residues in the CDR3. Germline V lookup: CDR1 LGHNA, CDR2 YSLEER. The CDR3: CASSRDPSGANVLTF. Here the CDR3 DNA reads TGCGCCAGCAGCCGGGACCCGTCTGGGGCCAACGTCCTGACTTTC.

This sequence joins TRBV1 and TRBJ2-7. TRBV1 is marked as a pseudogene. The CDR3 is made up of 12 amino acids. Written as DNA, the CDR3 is TGCACCAGCAGCCAGGACCGGGACGAGCAGTACTTC. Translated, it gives CTSSQDRDEQYF.

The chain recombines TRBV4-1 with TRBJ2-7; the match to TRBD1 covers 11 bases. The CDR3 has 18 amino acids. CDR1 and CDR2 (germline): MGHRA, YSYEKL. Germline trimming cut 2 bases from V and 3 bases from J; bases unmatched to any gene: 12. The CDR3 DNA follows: TGCGCCAGCAGCCAATCGAGGCTCGCAGGGACAGGGGGCTACGAGCAGTACTTC. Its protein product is CASSQSRLAGTGGYEQYF.

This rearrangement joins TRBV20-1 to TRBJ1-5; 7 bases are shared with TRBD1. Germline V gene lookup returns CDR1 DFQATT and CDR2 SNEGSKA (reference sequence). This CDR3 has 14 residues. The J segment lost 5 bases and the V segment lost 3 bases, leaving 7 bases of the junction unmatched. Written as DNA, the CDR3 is TGCAGTGCTAGTGGGACAGAATCTTATCAGCCCCAGCATTTT. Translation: CSASGTESYQPQHF.

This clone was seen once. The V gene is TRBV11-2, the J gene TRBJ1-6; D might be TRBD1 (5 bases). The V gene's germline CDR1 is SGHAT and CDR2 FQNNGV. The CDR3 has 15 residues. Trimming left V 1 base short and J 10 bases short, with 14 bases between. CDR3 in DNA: TGTGCCAGCAGCTTAGCATTGGGGCCTCGCTCACCCCTCCACTTT. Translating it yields CASSLALGPRSPLHF.

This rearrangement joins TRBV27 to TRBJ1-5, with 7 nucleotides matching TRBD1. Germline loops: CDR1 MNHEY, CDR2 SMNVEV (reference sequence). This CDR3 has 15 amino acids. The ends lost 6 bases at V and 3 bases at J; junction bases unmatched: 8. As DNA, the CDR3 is TGTGCCAGCAGACGAAACAGGGGCCTCAATCAGCCCCAGCATTTT. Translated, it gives CASRRNRGLNQPQHF.

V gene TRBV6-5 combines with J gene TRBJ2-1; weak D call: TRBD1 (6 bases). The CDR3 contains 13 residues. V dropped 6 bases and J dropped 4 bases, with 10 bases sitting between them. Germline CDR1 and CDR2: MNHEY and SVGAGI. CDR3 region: CASSPDRYNEQFF. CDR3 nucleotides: TGTGCCAGCAGCCCGGACAGATACAATGAGCAGTTCTTC.

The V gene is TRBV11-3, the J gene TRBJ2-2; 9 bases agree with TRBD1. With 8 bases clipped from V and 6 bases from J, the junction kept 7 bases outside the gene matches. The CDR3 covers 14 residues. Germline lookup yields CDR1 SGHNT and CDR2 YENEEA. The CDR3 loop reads CASAGQGTAGELFF. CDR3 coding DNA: TGTGCCAGCGCTGGACAGGGGACGGCCGGGGAGCTGTTTTTT.

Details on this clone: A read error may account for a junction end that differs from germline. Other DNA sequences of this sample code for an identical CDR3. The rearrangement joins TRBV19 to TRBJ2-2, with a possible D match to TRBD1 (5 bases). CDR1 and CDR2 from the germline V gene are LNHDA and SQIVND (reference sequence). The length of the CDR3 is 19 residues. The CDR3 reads CASSDSRIQVVANTGELFF. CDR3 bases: TGTGCCAGTAGTGACAGCAGAATACAGGTCGTCGCGAACACCGGAGAGCTGTTTTTT.

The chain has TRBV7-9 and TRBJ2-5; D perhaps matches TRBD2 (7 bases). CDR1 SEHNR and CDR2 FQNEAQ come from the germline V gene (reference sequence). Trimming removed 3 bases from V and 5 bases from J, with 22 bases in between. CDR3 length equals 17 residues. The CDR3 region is CASSLAPGGLGGETQYF. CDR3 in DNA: TGTGCCAGCAGCTTGGCCCCCGGGGGGCTTGGCGGGGAGACCCAGTACTTC.